This section outlines one T cell receptor (beta chain) sequence together with its context. Its matching antigen is unknown. Germline loops: CDR1 MGHDK, CDR2 SYGVNS. With 7 bases removed from V and 7 bases from J, the gap between germline ends came to 13 bases. The CDR3 has 12 amino acids. Vbeta (60) and Jbeta (13) primers were used in the PCR. Profiling relied on immunoSEQ multiplex PCR, and the TCRdb table lists in-frame clones only, not all of them. The sample contains under 200,000 clones, around 84% of which appear only once. This entry belongs to a study of cytomegalovirus exposure and HLA in healthy donors. At the level of the study: Earlier, fewer than 130 million unique TCR beta sequences were recovered from around 200 million T cells by an analysis.

Study results and caveats: Reports indicate that TCR beta sequences accurately predicted the HLA-A and HLA-B alleles of most subjects. A previous analysis found most TCR beta V segments productive roughly 87% or roughly 30% of the time.

The sequenced sample consisted of PBMCs. The rearrangement links TRBV25-1 to TRBJ1-1; tentative D call: TRBD1 (6 bases). The TCR sequence derives from a man between 18 and 29 years old in good health and CMV-seronegative. The CDR3 nucleotides read TGTGCCAGCACCTCAGGGGTTCTTGAAGCTTTCTTT. This codes for CASTSGVLEAFF.